The 2 T cell receptor beta chains below come from one sample, sequenced in a study of beta chain features in type 1 diabetes. The study, taken as a whole, reports: People with Type 1 diabetes carried modestly yet significantly shorter TCRB CDR3s in all four CD4+ subsets.

Isolated RNA was reverse transcribed in full, so expressed TCRB transcripts were sequenced. TCRdb's copy holds only in-frame clones and misses some; the assay was immunoSEQ multiplex PCR. The data show about 260,000 clones, roughly 21% seen once. No cognate antigen is known for these TCRs. The source material was naive CD4+ T cells from blood. These receptors were collected from a woman between 35 and 50 years old with type 1 diabetes.

This chain connects TRBV7-3 to TRBJ2-3, with 12 bases identical to TRBD2. V lost 8 bases to trimming and J lost 0 bases; unmatched junction nucleotides: 9. CDR1 and CDR2 (germline): SGHTA, FQGTGA. This CDR3 is 17 amino acids long. The CDR3 is CASAGTSGLTSTDTQYF. The CDR3, as DNA: TGTGCCAGCGCCGGGACTAGCGGGTTGACTAGCACAGATACGCAGTATTTT.

This clone was picked up a small number of times. This chain uses TRBV29-1 with TRBJ1-5; D possibly corresponds to TRBD1 (5 bases). Trimming removed 5 bases from V and 9 bases from J, with 20 bases in between. CDR1 and CDR2 (germline): SQVTM, ANQGSEA. This CDR3 is 14 amino acids long. This chain's CDR3 is CSVSSRDSQGPQHF. The CDR3 DNA follows: TGCAGCGTTTCTTCCCGGGACTCTCAGGGGCCCCAGCATTTT.